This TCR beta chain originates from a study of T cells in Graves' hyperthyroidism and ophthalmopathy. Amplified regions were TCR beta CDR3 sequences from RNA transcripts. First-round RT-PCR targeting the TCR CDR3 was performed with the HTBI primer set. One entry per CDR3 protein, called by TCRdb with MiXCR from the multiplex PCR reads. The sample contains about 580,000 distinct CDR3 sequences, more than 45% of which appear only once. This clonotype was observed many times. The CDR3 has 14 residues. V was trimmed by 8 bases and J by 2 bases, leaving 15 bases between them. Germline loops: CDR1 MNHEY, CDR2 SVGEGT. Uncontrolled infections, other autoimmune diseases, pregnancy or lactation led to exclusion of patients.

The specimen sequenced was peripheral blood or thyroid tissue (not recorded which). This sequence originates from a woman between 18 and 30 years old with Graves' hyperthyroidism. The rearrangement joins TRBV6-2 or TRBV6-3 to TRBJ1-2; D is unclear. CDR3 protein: CASGDREPNYGYTF. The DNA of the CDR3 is TGTGCCAGCGGAGACCGGGAACCCAACTATGGCTACACCTTC.